The 2 T cell receptor beta chains below come from one sample, sequenced in a study of blood T cell repertoires in COVID-19. Data came from immunoSEQ multiplex PCR; TCRdb stores just in-frame clones and leaves some out. The data contain some 150,000 clones, roughly 86% of them singletons. The sample comprised peripheral blood. The receptor set was obtained from a man aged 65 to 79 with acute or convalescent COVID-19.

This chain links TRBV5-4 with TRBJ2-3; 12 nucleotides agree with TRBD2. V shed 7 bases, J shed 0 bases, and the junction held 3 bases outside the gene matches. This CDR3 is 15 amino acids long. In germline, CDR1 is SGHNT, CDR2 YYREEE (reference sequence). This chain's CDR3 is CASGLAGSSTDTQYF. CDR3 nucleotides: TGTGCCAGCGGACTAGCGGGATCTAGCACAGATACGCAGTATTTT. Filled out from reference TRBV5-4 and TRBJ2-3, the complete variable domain reads ETGVTQSPTHLIKTRGQQVTLRCSSQSGHNTVSWYQQALGQGPQFIFQYYREEENGRGNFPPRFSGLQFPNYSSELNVNALELDDSALYLCASGLAGSSTDTQYFGPGTRLTVL.

Only one count was recorded for this clone. This chain connects TRBV5-6 to TRBJ2-2, with D hard to call. Trimming cost V 4 bases and J 7 bases, with 5 bases left between them. The CDR3 is 11 amino acids. Looked up from germline, CDR1 is SGHDT and CDR2 is YYEEEE. In DNA, the CDR3 is TGTGCCAGCAGCCGTTACGGGGAGCTGTTTTTT. This encodes CASSRYGELFF.